This TCR beta chain was recovered during a study of cytomegalovirus exposure and HLA in healthy donors. Points from the study as a whole: Most TCRs appeared rarely, but some public TCRs recurred in many donors. Cytomegalovirus status was reportedly diagnosed by the classifier with high specificity and sensitivity.

The PCR contained 60 Vbeta and 13 Jbeta primers. Generated by immunoSEQ multiplex PCR, the TCRdb table keeps only in-frame clones and is missing some. The sample holds some 130,000 clones, roughly 78% seen once. Deletions cut 0 bases from V and 5 bases from J, with 13 bases between. The CDR3 contains 15 residues. Germline V gene lookup returns CDR1 SSHAT and CDR2 FNYEAQ (reference sequence). In regard to this clone: Antigen: not known.

This rearrangement joins TRBV7-7 to TRBJ2-5; TRBD1 might be the D (6 bases). The sequencing sample was made of PBMCs. The sequence derives from a man aged 40-49 years in good health and CMV-seropositive. In DNA form, the CDR3 reads TGTGCCAGCAGCTTAGCGTCTACAGGGCGGGAGACCCAGTACTTC. It translates to CASSLASTGRETQYF. The full variable domain, its missing parts supplied by reference TRBV7-7 and TRBJ2-5, is GAGVSQSPRYKVTKRGQDVTLRCDPISSHATLYWYQQALGQGPEFLTYFNYEAQPDKSGLPSDRFSAERPEGSISTLTIQRTEQRDSAMYRCASSLASTGRETQYFGPGTRLLVL.